This entry lists 31 T cell receptor beta chains sequenced from one sample in a study of blood T cell repertoires in COVID-19. Sequencing was performed with immunoSEQ multiplex PCR; in TCRdb, only in-frame clones are kept and a portion is missing. The sample has just under 45,000 clones; 85% to 90% are singletons. Sequenced sample: peripheral blood. The receptor source for this set is a man aged 40-49 years with COVID-19, enrolled during active disease.

J is TRBJ1-1 and V is TRBV2, with 7 bases that match TRBD1. The CDR3 has 15 amino acids. From germline, CDR1 is SNHLY and CDR2 FYNNEI. Trimming at V came to 6 bases and at J to 0 bases, leaving 7 bases not matched to a gene. DNA of the CDR3: TGTGCCAGCAGCACGGACAGGTTGTTGAACACTGAAGCTTTCTTT. This translates into CASSTDRLLNTEAFF.

As DNA, the CDR3 is TGCAGCGTTGAAGAGACTAGCGGAAAAAACATTCAGTACTTC. Protein product: CSVEETSGKNIQYF. The chain carries TRBV29-1 and TRBJ2-4; the match to TRBD2 covers 9 bases. The CDR3 is made up of 14 amino acids. The trim removed 0 bases at V and 4 bases at J, leaving 1 base unmatched. Looked up from germline, CDR1 is SQVTM and CDR2 is ANQGSEA. Full variable domain (rest looked up from reference TRBV29-1 and TRBJ2-4): SAVISQKPSRDICQRGTSLTIQCQVDSQVTMMFWYRQQPGQSLTLIATANQGSEATYESGFVIDKFPISRPNLTFSTLTVSNMSPEDSSIYLCSVEETSGKNIQYFGAGTRLSVL.

The chain is built from TRBV10-2 and TRBJ2-3; TRBD2 matches at 10 bases. Germline values: CDR1 WSHSY, CDR2 SAAADI. This CDR3 has 16 amino acids. The trim removed 7 bases at V and 0 bases at J, leaving 7 bases unmatched. CDR3 nucleotides: TGCGCCAGCACCCCGGGACTAGCGCATAGCACAGATACGCAGTATTTT. It yields the protein CASTPGLAHSTDTQYF.

The chain combines TRBV7-9 with TRBJ2-6, with 9 bases that match TRBD1. CDR1 and CDR2 (germline): SEHNR, FQNEAQ (reference sequence). The CDR3 contains 15 residues. J gave up 0 bases and V 11 bases, and 5 bases lay outside the gene matches. CDR3 sequence (DNA): TGTGCCGGGACAGGGAGTTTCTCTGGGGCCAACGTCCTGACTTTC. It yields the protein CAGTGSFSGANVLTF.

The chain is built from TRBV10-1 and TRBJ1-1; D is possibly TRBD1 (5 bases). With 4 bases removed from V and 0 bases from J, the gap between germline ends came to 9 bases. Per germline, CDR1 WNHNN and CDR2 SYGVQD (reference sequence). CDR3 length: 14 amino acids. The CDR3 bases are TGCGCCAGCAGTGGATGGACACTGAACACTGAAGCTTTCTTT. This codes for CASSGWTLNTEAFF.

The J gene is TRBJ2-7, the V gene TRBV6-2 or TRBV6-3; 15 bases are shared with TRBD2. Germline CDR1 and CDR2: MNHEY and SVGEGT. The CDR3 runs to 21 residues. J was trimmed by 2 bases and V by 6 bases; bases with no gene match: 20. CDR3 in amino acids: CASSPPPGLAGGPSGAYEQYF. In nucleotides, the CDR3 is TGTGCCAGCAGCCCACCTCCGGGACTAGCGGGGGGCCCGAGCGGGGCCTACGAGCAGTACTTC.

The chain is built from TRBV9 and TRBJ1-1, with D maybe TRBD1 (5 bases). V lost 4 bases to trimming and J lost 3 bases, with 13 bases between them. The CDR3 loop spans 14 amino acids. Germline CDR1 SGDLS, CDR2 YYNGEE. The CDR3: CASSLGGADTEAFF. As DNA, the CDR3 is TGTGCCAGCAGCCTGGGCGGGGCGGACACTGAAGCTTTCTTT. The whole variable domain, filled in from reference TRBV9 and TRBJ1-1, reads DSGVTQTPKHLITATGQRVTLRCSPRSGDLSVYWYQQSLDQGLQFLIQYYNGEERAKGNILERFSAQQFPDLHSELNLSSLELGDSALYFCASSLGGADTEAFFGQGTRLTVV.

The rearrangement links TRBV12-5 to TRBJ1-1; no clear D gene. CDR1 is LGHNT and CDR2 is FRNRAP in the germline V gene. The V end lost 7 bases, the J end lost 2 bases, and 5 bases lay between the germline ends. The CDR3 sequence is 11 residues long. The DNA for the CDR3 is TGTGCTAGTGCCCAAAACACTGAAGCTTTCTTT. Translation gives CASAQNTEAFF.

The genes are TRBV28 and TRBJ2-1; 9 bases align to TRBD1. V shed 4 bases and J 7 bases; nucleotides not matched to a gene: 8. The CDR3 is 15 amino acids. The V gene's germline CDR1 is MDHEN and CDR2 SYDVKM. The DNA for the CDR3 is TGTGCCAGCAGTTCAGGGACAGGGCGTAGGAATGAGCAGTTCTTC. Amino acids: CASSSGTGRRNEQFF.

J is TRBJ1-5 and V is TRBV24-1; the D gene is possibly TRBD1 (6 bases). Germline CDR1 is KGHDR and CDR2 is SFDVKD. The CDR3 is made up of 16 amino acids. V was shortened by 5 bases and J by 4 bases, with 17 bases between the two germline ends. CDR3 in amino acids: CATSGKGQHFNQPQHF. The CDR3, as DNA: TGTGCCACCAGTGGCAAAGGACAGCACTTTAATCAGCCCCAGCATTTT.

The genes are TRBV7-8 and TRBJ1-1, with unresolved D. CDR3 size: 13 residues. The V end lost 5 bases, the J end lost 6 bases, and 13 bases lay between the germline ends. Germline loops: CDR1 SGHVS, CDR2 FQNEAQ. CDR3 protein: CASSGPGASEAFF. In DNA form, the CDR3 reads TGTGCCAGCAGCGGCCCCGGAGCCTCTGAAGCTTTCTTT.

The chain uses TRBV9 and TRBJ2-5; TRBD2 matches 8 bases. Trimming cost V 0 bases and J 1 base; bases outside gene matches: 5. The CDR3 is 16 residues long. Germline-derived CDR1 and CDR2 are SGDLS and YYNGEE. This CDR3 reads CASSVELAGSQETQYF. In DNA form, the CDR3 reads TGTGCCAGCAGCGTAGAATTAGCGGGGTCCCAAGAGACCCAGTACTTC.

The rearrangement uses TRBV29-1 and TRBJ1-2, with a weak D call TRBD1 (5 bases). V gave up 3 bases and J gave up 8 bases, with 10 bases separating them. CDR3 size: 11 residues. Germline-derived CDR1 and CDR2 are SQVTM and ANQGSEA. The DNA for the CDR3 is TGCAGCGTTGATCAGGGAACCGGCTACACCTTC. It yields the protein CSVDQGTGYTF.

This sequence joins TRBV6-5 and TRBJ1-1, with TRBD1 matching 7 bases. The germline gives CDR1 MNHEY, CDR2 SVGAGI. The junction had 3 bases not matched to a gene; V was cut back by 2 bases and J by 3 bases. This CDR3 spans 14 amino acids. Here the CDR3 reads CASSYRQGYTEAFF. CDR3 nucleotides: TGTGCCAGCAGTTACCGACAGGGCTACACTGAAGCTTTCTTT.

The V call is TRBV5-6, the J call TRBJ2-3; 9 nucleotides align to TRBD2. This CDR3 region has 15 residues. V was clipped by 0 bases and J by 3 bases; unmatched bases: 2. The germline CDR1 and CDR2 sequences are SGHDT and YYEEEE. The CDR3 region has the DNA TGTGCCAGCAGCTTGGGACTAGCGGTTACAGATACGCAGTATTTT. This sequence encodes CASSLGLAVTDTQYF.

J is TRBJ1-1 and V is TRBV30; 11 nucleotides match TRBD1. Germline values: CDR1 GTSNPN, CDR2 SVGIG (reference sequence). Trimming at V came to 7 bases and at J to 5 bases, leaving 12 bases not matched to a gene. The CDR3 length is 15 residues. Here the CDR3 reads CALGQGAGGWTEAFF. CDR3 coding DNA: TGTGCCTTAGGACAGGGGGCTGGGGGCTGGACTGAAGCTTTCTTT.

The J gene is TRBJ2-3, the V gene TRBV6-5, with TRBD2 matching 10 bases. This CDR3 is 15 amino acids long. Germline V gives CDR1 MNHEY, CDR2 SVGAGI. V was clipped by 8 bases and J by 4 bases; unmatched bases: 9. CDR3 amino acids: CASWRAGGSSDTQYF. CDR3 nucleotide sequence: TGTGCCAGCTGGAGAGCGGGAGGGTCCTCAGATACGCAGTATTTT.

This chain links TRBV7-2 with TRBJ2-1; tentative D call: TRBD2 (7 bases). Between the trimmed V and J ends, which lost 5 bases and 9 bases, there was a span of 20 bases. CDR3 size: 15 residues. Per the germline V gene, CDR1 is SGHTA and CDR2 is FQGNSA. The CDR3 here is CASSPGGRLGGEQFF. The CDR3 DNA is TGTGCCAGCAGCCCCGGGGGGCGGCTGGGGGGTGAGCAGTTCTTC.

Only a few counts were recorded for this clone. V gene TRBV7-8 combines with J gene TRBJ2-7; 8 positions match TRBD1. CDR1 and CDR2 from the germline V gene are SGHVS and FQNEAQ. The CDR3 extends over 14 amino acids. The ends lost 4 bases at V and 3 bases at J; junction bases unmatched: 5. The CDR3 spells CASSYPGQVYEQYF. The CDR3 nucleotides read TGTGCCAGCAGCTATCCGGGACAGGTCTACGAGCAGTACTTC.

The chain recombines TRBV7-8 with TRBJ2-5; 9 nucleotides agree with TRBD1. V trimming: 1 base; J trimming: 1 base; junction bases outside the gene matches: 10. This CDR3 is 18 amino acids long. The germline V gene encodes CDR1 SGHVS and CDR2 FQNEAQ. CDR3 sequence: CASSLVVWTGAPQETQYF. The CDR3 nucleotides read TGTGCCAGCAGCTTAGTGGTGTGGACAGGGGCGCCCCAAGAGACCCAGTACTTC.

The genes are TRBV28 and TRBJ1-2, with a possible D match to TRBD1 (5 bases). The germline V and J ends were trimmed by 3 bases and 4 bases, with 15 bases remaining between them. Germline V gives CDR1 MDHEN, CDR2 SYDVKM. This CDR3 has 15 residues. This CDR3 is CASSFLMGGSYGYTF. The CDR3 DNA reads as TGTGCCAGCAGTTTCCTCATGGGGGGGTCCTATGGCTACACCTTC.

This clone rates as medium-sized. CDR3 amino acids: CASSQVRDRTYEQYF. Here the CDR3 DNA reads TGTGCCAGCAGCCAAGTCCGGGACAGAACCTACGAGCAGTACTTC. The chain has TRBV4-2 and TRBJ2-7; 7 bases map to TRBD1. CDR3 length: 15 residues. V was clipped by 1 base and J by 2 bases; unmatched bases: 5. In germline, CDR1 is LGHNA, CDR2 YNFKEQ.

The V call is TRBV5-1, the J call TRBJ1-1; D gene unclear. Trimming removed 4 bases from V and 1 base from J, with 8 bases in between. This CDR3 is 13 amino acids long. From germline, CDR1 is SGHRS and CDR2 YFSETQ. For the CDR3, the DNA is TGCGCCAGCAGCCAAACAAGGAACACTGAAGCTTTCTTT. As protein: CASSQTRNTEAFF.

The rearrangement uses TRBV9 and TRBJ2-3, with 7 bases aligning to TRBD1. Germline trimming cut 5 bases from V and 1 base from J; bases unmatched to any gene: 10. The CDR3 extends over 16 amino acids. CDR1 SGDLS and CDR2 YYNGEE come from the germline V gene. The CDR3 DNA is TGTGCCAGCAGTCCTCAGGACAGGTTAGGCACAGATACGCAGTATTTT. Translated: CASSPQDRLGTDTQYF.

The rearrangement joins TRBV15 to TRBJ2-5; D gene ambiguous. Per the germline V gene, CDR1 is LNHNV and CDR2 is YYDKDF (reference sequence). Trimming stripped 5 bases from V and 5 bases from J, with 9 bases between. CDR3 length: 12 amino acids. The CDR3 spells CATSGTMETQYF. The CDR3 DNA is TGTGCCACCAGCGGTACTATGGAGACCCAGTACTTC.

The V call is TRBV18, the J call TRBJ1-1, with D hard to call. Germline CDR1 reads KGHSH; CDR2 reads LQKENI. This CDR3 comprises 14 residues. Between the trimmed V and J ends, which lost 1 base and 3 bases, there was a span of 9 bases. DNA of the CDR3: TGTGCCAGCTCACCACTCAACCGGGACACTGAAGCTTTCTTT. It is translated as CASSPLNRDTEAFF.

This chain uses TRBV4-1 with TRBJ2-7; D perhaps matches TRBD2 (6 bases). Germline V gives CDR1 MGHRA, CDR2 YSYEKL. The CDR3 totals 14 residues. V lost 4 bases, J lost 2 bases, and 12 bases lay in between. CDR3 nucleotide sequence: TGCGCCAGCAGCCTGCGGGACTCAGCCTACGAGCAGTACTTC. Translated: CASSLRDSAYEQYF.

This chain links TRBV11-3 with TRBJ1-6; 8 bases match TRBD1. The V gene end was trimmed by 3 bases and the J gene end by 0 bases; junction bases not matched to a gene: 1. Germline V lookup: CDR1 SGHNT, CDR2 YENEEA. CDR3 length: 16 residues. CDR3 sequence (DNA): TGTGCCAGCAGCTTCACAGGGGGCTCCTATAATTCACCCCTCCACTTT. Translation: CASSFTGGSYNSPLHF.

The chain links TRBV5-5 to TRBJ2-7; TRBD1 is a possible D gene (5 bases). CDR3 length: 13 residues. The V gene's germline CDR1 is SGHKS and CDR2 YYEKEE (reference sequence). Trimming pared 0 bases from V and 7 bases from J, leaving 11 bases between. CDR3 loop: CASSLDASGEQYF. The DNA of the CDR3 is TGTGCCAGCAGCTTGGACGCATCAGGGGAGCAGTACTTC. The complete variable domain, with remaining parts taken from reference TRBV5-5 and TRBJ2-7, reads DAGVTQSPTHLIKTRGQQVTLRCSPISGHKSVSWYQQVLGQGPQFIFQYYEKEERGRGNFPDRFSARQFPNYSSELNVNALLLGDSALYLCASSLDASGEQYFGPGTRLTVT.

The rearrangement links TRBV30 to TRBJ2-7; unclear D gene. Germline V lookup: CDR1 GTSNPN, CDR2 SVGIG (reference sequence). Trimming cost V 4 bases and J 5 bases, with 12 bases left between them. CDR3 length equals 12 residues. CDR3 coding DNA: TGTGCCTGGACGGCAGGCCAGAACGAGCAGTACTTC. Residues: CAWTAGQNEQYF.

This sequence joins TRBV21-1 and TRBJ2-7; the table's D gene call, TRBD1, was not cross checked with the DNA. TRBV21-1 constitutes a pseudogene. This CDR3 is 15 amino acids long. CDR3 in amino acids: CASSVRSGTGTEQYF. CDR3 DNA sequence: TGTGCCAGCAGCGTCCGTTCCGGGACAGGGACCGAGCAGTACTTC.